A few counts support the clone carrying this T cell receptor beta chain. The antigen is unknown. The record originates from a study of cytomegalovirus exposure and HLA in healthy donors. Study in general: Prior work identified more than 90 million unique TCR beta sequences in 190 million or so T cells. Study-level results: Follow-up analysis later connected one missense variant in DCLRE1C with trimming of TCR beta V- and J-genes. Earlier results showed most TCR beta V segments being productive about 90% or about 30% of the time. Later on, an analysis showed TCR association rates differing by HLA locus, with DRB1 the most and HLA-C the fewest.

CDR1 is SGHRS, CDR2 YFSETQ, per germline. The CDR3 loop spans 15 amino acids. V lost 5 bases and J lost 7; bases outside the gene matches: 9. PCR amplification relied on 60 Vbeta primers (plus 13 Jbeta primers). The assay was immunoSEQ multiplex PCR, and TCRdb's table has in-frame clones only and misses some. The data contain about 230,000 clones, 70% to 80% of them seen just once; the ten biggest clones take up approximately 2.6%. The source of this sequence is a woman aged 60-75 years in good health and CMV-seropositive. The rearrangement joins TRBV5-1 to TRBJ1-4; 9 nucleotides match TRBD1. Source material: PBMCs. CDR3 sequence reads: CASSNRDRVAEKLFF. CDR3 sequence (DNA): TGCGCCAGCAGTAACCGGGACAGGGTGGCTGAAAAACTGTTTTTT.